Following are 27 T cell receptor beta chains from one sample sequenced in a study of human thymus T cells. Generated by immunoSEQ multiplex PCR, the TCRdb table keeps only in-frame clones and is missing some. The sample lists approximately 70,000 clones, 85% to 95% occurring once. Corrective cardiac surgery supplied the resected thymus tissue. Sequencing was done on a sample of thymus tissue. Every receptor here comes from a girl under three years old with a congenital heart defect but otherwise immunologically healthy.

V gene TRBV6-1 combines with J gene TRBJ1-1; D may be TRBD1 (6 bases). The CDR3 has 16 amino acids. Trimming removed 2 bases at V and 5 bases at J, with 18 bases between. Germline V gives CDR1 MNHNS, CDR2 SASEGT. CDR3 in amino acids: CASSELCRGARTEAFF. The CDR3 nucleotides read TGTGCCAGCAGTGAACTTTGTAGGGGGGCAAGGACTGAAGCTTTCTTT.

The chain couples TRBV18 to TRBJ2-7; 14 bases are a match to TRBD2. The V gene's germline CDR1 is KGHSH and CDR2 LQKENI. The CDR3 covers 20 residues. V lost 0 bases, J lost 0 bases, and 10 bases stayed unmatched. Written as DNA, the CDR3 is TGTGCCAGCTCACCACCGATCGGACTAGCGGGAGGAATCCGCTCCTACGAGCAGTACTTC. This translates into CASSPPIGLAGGIRSYEQYF.

DNA of the CDR3: TGTGCCAGCAGCCCGACAGGTGCAACTAATGAAAAACTGTTTTTT. Its protein product is CASSPTGATNEKLFF. V and J are TRBV7-2 and TRBJ1-4; possibly TRBD1 for D (6 bases). CDR3 length: 15 residues. Trimming cost V 5 bases and J 0 bases, with 10 bases left between them. Germline-derived CDR1 and CDR2 are SGHTA and FQGNSA.

V and J are TRBV29-1 and TRBJ1-4; D gene uncertain. The CDR3 has 10 residues. V lost 4 bases to trimming and J lost 8 bases, with 5 bases between them. CDR1 is SQVTM and CDR2 is ANQGSEA in the germline V gene. The DNA for the CDR3 is TGCAGCGTTGTGGCGGAAAAACTGTTTTTT. Its protein product is CSVVAEKLFF.

The chain carries TRBV9 and TRBJ1-2; 7 nucleotides agree with TRBD1. In germline, CDR1 is SGDLS, CDR2 YYNGEE. The CDR3 is 14 residues long. After removal of 4 bases from V and 5 bases from J, the junction contained 8 bases not matched to a gene. As DNA, the CDR3 is TGTGCCAGCAGCCCCCGGACAGGACATTATGGCTACACCTTC. It codes for CASSPRTGHYGYTF.

In its sample, this clone was seen a few times. The genes are TRBV5-4 and TRBJ1-1, with D unresolved. CDR3 length: 13 residues. V lost 4 bases and J lost 2, with 9 bases in between. Per the germline V gene, CDR1 is SGHNT and CDR2 is YYREEE (reference sequence). The CDR3 here is CASSLLINTEAFF. In DNA, the CDR3 is TGTGCCAGCAGCCTATTGATCAACACTGAAGCTTTCTTT.

The CDR3 DNA follows: TGTGCCACCAGCTTCGGGAATCAGCCCCAGCATTTT. Translated, it gives CATSFGNQPQHF. The chain recombines TRBV15 with TRBJ1-5; D is undetermined. The CDR3 length is 12 residues. With 5 bases removed from V and 4 bases from J, the gap between germline ends came to 6 bases. CDR1 is LNHNV, CDR2 YYDKDF, per germline (reference sequence).

J is TRBJ1-1 and V is TRBV15; D call uncertain. Trimming removed 0 bases at V and 4 bases at J, with 6 bases between. In germline, CDR1 is LNHNV, CDR2 YYDKDF (reference sequence). This CDR3 is 13 amino acids long. The CDR3 reads CATSRDRSTEAFF. Here the CDR3 DNA reads TGTGCCACCAGCAGAGATCGGAGCACTGAAGCTTTCTTT.

The chain uses TRBV4-1 and TRBJ2-5, with D tentatively TRBD1 (5 bases). The J call is in doubt because the DNA end fits TRBJ2-7 better. The CDR3 loop spans 14 amino acids. Germline lookup yields CDR1 MGHRA and CDR2 YSYEKL. The CDR3 reads CASSQAVRGYEQYF. The CDR3 DNA reads as TGCGCCAGCAGCCAAGCCGTAAGGGGCTACGAGCAGTACTTC.

The genes are TRBV7-8 and TRBJ2-1; no clear D. Trimming removed 5 bases from V and 4 bases from J, with 18 bases in between. The CDR3 totals 16 residues. The germline V gene has CDR1 SGHVS and CDR2 FQNEAQ. The CDR3 reads CASSLPASVWYNEQFF. CDR3 in DNA: TGTGCCAGCAGCCTGCCGGCGAGCGTCTGGTACAATGAGCAGTTCTTC. Variable domain in full (rest from reference TRBV7-8 and TRBJ2-1): GAGVSQSPRYKVAKRGQDVALRCDPISGHVSLFWYQQALGQGPEFLTYFQNEAQLDKSGLPSDRFFAERPEGSVSTLKIQRTQQEDSAVYLCASSLPASVWYNEQFFGPGTRLTVL.

V gene TRBV28 combines with J gene TRBJ2-6; 9 nucleotides match TRBD2. The germline V gene has CDR1 MDHEN and CDR2 SYDVKM. There are 20 residues in the CDR3. V shed 6 bases and J 2 bases; nucleotides not matched to a gene: 17. In DNA form, the CDR3 reads TGTGCCAGCAGCCTCCCCCCGGGTGGCGGGAGGGGACCTGGGGCCAACGTCCTGACTTTC. Encoded protein: CASSLPPGGGRGPGANVLTF.

The genes are TRBV6-6 and TRBJ1-1; 7 nucleotides line up with TRBD1. The CDR3 contains 15 residues. V gave up 0 bases and J gave up 6 bases; unmatched junction bases: 7. The germline gives CDR1 MNHNY, CDR2 SVGAGI (reference sequence). DNA for the CDR3: TGTGCCAGCAGTTACTCCCCACACAGGGGCCCTGAAGCTTTCTTT. This sequence encodes CASSYSPHRGPEAFF.

The chain employs TRBV4-1 and TRBJ1-1; D perhaps matches TRBD1 (5 bases). The V end was cut by 3 bases, the J end by 4 bases, with 15 bases between. Per the germline V gene, CDR1 is MGHRA and CDR2 is YSYEKL. The CDR3 covers 15 residues. CDR3 bases: TGCGCCAGCAGCCATACATCCCGGGGGGGCACTGAAGCTTTCTTT. Encoded protein: CASSHTSRGGTEAFF.

The chain links TRBV27 to TRBJ2-5; D not certain. V lost 8 bases and J lost 1, with 11 bases in between. Per the germline V gene, CDR1 is MNHEY and CDR2 is SMNVEV (reference sequence). The CDR3 is 13 residues long. The DNA for the CDR3 is TGTGCCAGCGCCGGATGGGGCCAAGAGACCCAGTACTTC. This gives the protein CASAGWGQETQYF.

This chain joins TRBV6-6 and TRBJ2-3; perhaps TRBD1 as D (5 bases). Germline CDR1 is MNHNY and CDR2 is SVGAGI (reference sequence). CDR3 size: 14 residues. Trimming stripped 5 bases from V and 4 bases from J, with 13 bases between. The CDR3 sequence: CASSGQGCADTQYF. CDR3 sequence (DNA): TGTGCCAGCAGTGGTCAGGGTTGCGCAGATACGCAGTATTTT.

The table lists this clone with a few counts. The V call is TRBV4-3, the J call TRBJ2-3; the match to TRBD2 covers 8 bases. J was trimmed by 5 bases and V by 0 bases; bases with no gene match: 7. The CDR3 extends over 16 amino acids. The V gene's germline CDR1 is LGHNA and CDR2 YSLEER. This chain's CDR3 is CASSQDTSGSGDTQYF. Written as DNA, the CDR3 is TGCGCCAGCAGCCAAGATACCAGCGGGAGTGGAGATACGCAGTATTTT.

The chain is built from TRBV29-1 and TRBJ1-2, with D possibly being TRBD1 (5 bases). The V gene lost 8 bases and the J gene lost 4 bases, with 23 bases spanning the gap. Germline V gene lookup returns CDR1 SQVTM and CDR2 ANQGSEA. The CDR3 loop spans 15 amino acids. The CDR3 nucleotides are TGCAGCATCCTTCCGGGGCCCGCCGAACCCTATGGCTACACCTTC. This codes for CSILPGPAEPYGYTF.

The chain joins TRBV7-2 to TRBJ2-1, with 11 bases fitting TRBD2. With V trimmed by 5 bases and J by 7 bases, 10 bases remained unmatched. The CDR3 length is 16 residues. The germline V gene encodes CDR1 SGHTA and CDR2 FQGNSA. The CDR3 coding sequence is TGTGCCAGCAGCCCACCTAGCGGGAGGCTTGGGAATGAGCAGTTCTTC. It codes for CASSPPSGRLGNEQFF.

The genes are TRBV5-1 and TRBJ2-3, with D unclear. The CDR3 is 13 amino acids. Trimming cost V 0 bases and J 0 bases, with 2 bases left between them. Germline V lookup: CDR1 SGHRS, CDR2 YFSETQ. In nucleotides, the CDR3 is TGCGCCAGCAGCTTGGTTAGCACAGATACGCAGTATTTT. As protein: CASSLVSTDTQYF. The variable domain in full, completed from reference TRBV5-1 and TRBJ2-3, reads KAGVTQTPRYLIKTRGQQVTLSCSPISGHRSVSWYQQTPGQGLQFLFEYFSETQRNKGNFPGRFSGRQFSNSRSEMNVSTLELGDSALYLCASSLVSTDTQYFGPGTRLTVL.

The rearrangement joins TRBV29-1 to TRBJ1-1, with no clear D. The germline V and J ends were trimmed by 5 bases and 1 base, with 17 bases remaining between them. The CDR3 totals 15 residues. Germline assignment: CDR1 SQVTM and CDR2 ANQGSEA. The CDR3 region has the DNA TGCAGCGTTCCCGGAGGCGGGGAGTGGAACACTGAAGCTTTCTTT. It is translated as CSVPGGGEWNTEAFF. Complete variable domain (other parts from reference TRBV29-1 and TRBJ1-1): SAVISQKPSRDICQRGTSLTIQCQVDSQVTMMFWYRQQPGQSLTLIATANQGSEATYESGFVIDKFPISRPNLTFSTLTVSNMSPEDSSIYLCSVPGGGEWNTEAFFGQGTRLTVV.

The rearrangement uses TRBV6-5 and TRBJ2-5; D is unresolved. From germline, CDR1 is MNHEY and CDR2 SVGAGI. CDR3 length: 16 residues. V was pared by 2 bases and J by 3 bases, with 16 bases between. In nucleotides, the CDR3 is TGTGCCAGCAGTTACGGGTCTGCCACCGTCAAAGAGACCCAGTACTTC. As protein: CASSYGSATVKETQYF.

The chain recombines TRBV10-2 with TRBJ2-1; perhaps TRBD2 as D (6 bases). CDR1 WSHSY and CDR2 SAAADI come from the germline V gene. This CDR3 has 13 amino acids. V lost 6 bases, J lost 5 bases, and 11 bases lay in between. CDR3 sequence reads: CASRPSVNNEQFF. DNA for the CDR3: TGCGCCAGCAGGCCTAGCGTAAACAATGAGCAGTTCTTC.

In DNA, the CDR3 is TGTGCCAGCTCACCGATCAGGGTTTTGGACAATCAGCCCCAGCATTTT. Its protein is CASSPIRVLDNQPQHF. The rearrangement links TRBV18 to TRBJ1-5; possibly TRBD1 for D (5 bases). CDR3 length: 16 amino acids. From germline, CDR1 is KGHSH and CDR2 LQKENI. V lost 3 bases and J 3 bases, leaving 15 bases between the germline ends.

The table lists this clone with a few counts. For the CDR3, the DNA is TGTGCCTGGAGTGTACCTTGTCGACCTGAAGCTTTCTTT. Encoded protein: CAWSVPCRPEAFF. The chain employs TRBV30 and TRBJ1-1; D not resolved. The CDR3 has 13 residues. With 0 bases removed from V and 6 bases from J, the gap between germline ends came to 11 bases. CDR1 and CDR2 (germline): GTSNPN, SVGIG (reference sequence).

The gene calls are TRBV28 and TRBJ2-7, with D possibly matching TRBD2 (5 bases). Trimming removed 3 bases at V and 6 bases at J, with 12 bases between. The CDR3 extends over 13 amino acids. Germline CDR1 reads MDHEN; CDR2 reads SYDVKM. CDR3: CASSFLTIGEQYF. Here the CDR3 DNA reads TGTGCCAGCAGTTTCCTGACTATCGGCGAGCAGTACTTC.

The chain links TRBV7-2 to TRBJ2-3; TRBD2 matches 8 bases. The V and J ends lost 4 bases and 4 bases, in that order; junction bases with no gene match: 10. Germline CDR1 reads SGHTA; CDR2 reads FQGNSA. The CDR3 spans 16 residues. The CDR3 DNA follows: TGTGCCAGCAGCTCGCCCAGCGGGAGAGGGCCAGATACGCAGTATTTT. Its protein is CASSSPSGRGPDTQYF.

The V call is TRBV13, the J call TRBJ2-2; D perhaps matches TRBD1 (5 bases). The CDR3 consists of 13 residues. In germline, CDR1 is PRHDT, CDR2 FYEKMQ (reference sequence). Trimming took 7 bases from V and 12 from J, leaving 18 bases between them. The CDR3 sequence: CASTENQGRKLFF. Written as DNA, the CDR3 is TGTGCCAGCACCGAAAACCAGGGAAGGAAGCTGTTTTTT.